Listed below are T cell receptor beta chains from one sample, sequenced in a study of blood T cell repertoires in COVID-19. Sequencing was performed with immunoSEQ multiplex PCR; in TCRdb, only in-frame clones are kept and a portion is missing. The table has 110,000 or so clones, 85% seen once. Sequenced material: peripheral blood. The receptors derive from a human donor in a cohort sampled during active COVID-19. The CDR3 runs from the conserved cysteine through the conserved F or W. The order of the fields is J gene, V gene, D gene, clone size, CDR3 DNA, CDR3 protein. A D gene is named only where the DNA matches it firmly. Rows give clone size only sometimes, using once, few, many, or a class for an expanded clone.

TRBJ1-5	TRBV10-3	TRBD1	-	TGTGCCATCAGTGAGGGGGACAGGGGAAAGCCCCAGCATTTT	CAISEGDRGKPQHF
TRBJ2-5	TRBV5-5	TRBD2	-	TGTGCCAGCAGCACGACCTTGTGGGGGGGAGAGACCCAGTACTTC	CASSTTLWGGETQYF
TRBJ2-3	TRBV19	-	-	TGTGCCAGTAGTATGGGCCCTAGCACAGATACGCAGTATTTT	CASSMGPSTDTQYF
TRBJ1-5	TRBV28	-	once	TGTGCCAGCAGTGACGCAGGGTATAGCAATCAGCCCCAGCATTTT	CASSDAGYSNQPQHF
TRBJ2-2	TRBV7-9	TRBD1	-	TGTGCCAGCAGCCCTTGGGACAGGGCGAACACCGGGGAGCTGTTTTTT	CASSPWDRANTGELFF
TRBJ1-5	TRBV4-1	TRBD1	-	TGCGCCAGCAGCCAAGAAACAGGGGGCAGACAGCCCCAGCATTTT	CASSQETGGRQPQHF
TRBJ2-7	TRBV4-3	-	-	TGCGCCAGCAGCCAAGACCGACTGATTTCCCAGCAGTACTTC	CASSQDRLISQQYF
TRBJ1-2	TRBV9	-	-	TGTGCCAGCAGCAAGTCAGTCAGGACAGCCGGGGGCTACACCTTC	CASSKSVRTAGGYTF
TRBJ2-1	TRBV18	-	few	TGTGCCAGCTCACCTCCTCCCGGGACACACGAGCAGTTCTTC	CASSPPPGTHEQFF
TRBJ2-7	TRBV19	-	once	TGTGCCAGTAGTACGCACGGGAGGGGGCAGAGCTCCTACGAGCAGTACTTC	CASSTHGRGQSSYEQYF
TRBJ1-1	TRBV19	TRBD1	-	TGTGCCAGTAACACACAGGGGGCGGCTGAAGCTTTCTTT	CASNTQGAAEAFF
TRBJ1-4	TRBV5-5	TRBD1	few	TGTGCCAGCAGCTTGGCCCCTGGGGGACAGGCGGGAAAACTGTTTTTT	CASSLAPGGQAGKLFF
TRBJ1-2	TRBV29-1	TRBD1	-	TGCAGCGTATTACCCAGGGGGCGCATCTATGGCTACACCTTC	CSVLPRGRIYGYTF
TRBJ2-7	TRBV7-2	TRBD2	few	TGTGCCAGCAGCCAAGGGGCTAGCGGGAATCCCACCTACGAGCAGTACTTC	CASSQGASGNPTYEQYF
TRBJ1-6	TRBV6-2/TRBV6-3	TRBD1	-	TGTGCCAGCAGTTACCCGGGACAGGGTGGTTCACCCCTCCACTTT	CASSYPGQGGSPLHF
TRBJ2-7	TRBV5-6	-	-	TGTGCCAGCAGCTACCGGGGAGGTGGGTACGAGCAGTACTTC	CASSYRGGGYEQYF
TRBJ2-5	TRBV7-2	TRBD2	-	TGTGCCAGCAGCTTAGGGGGAGGGGAGACCCAGTACTTC	CASSLGGGETQYF
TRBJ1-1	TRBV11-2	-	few	TGTGCCAGCAGCCGAATTGACAGGGCTTTCTTT	CASSRIDRAFF
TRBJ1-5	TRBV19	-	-	TGTGCCAGTAGTATAGTGGGGGGGAAAGCGCCCCAGCATTTT	CASSIVGGKAPQHF
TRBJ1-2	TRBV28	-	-	TGTGCCAGCAGTTTAACGGCCCAGGGGATGGTGCGTGGCTACACCTTC	CASSLTAQGMVRGYTF
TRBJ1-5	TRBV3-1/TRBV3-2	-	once	TGTGCCAGCAGCCACGGGTCAGGCAATCAGCCCCAGCATTTT	CASSHGSGNQPQHF
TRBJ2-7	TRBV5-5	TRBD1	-	TGTGCCAGCAGCTGGGACAGGGCCTACGAGCAGTACTTC	CASSWDRAYEQYF
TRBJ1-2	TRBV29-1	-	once	TGCAGCGTTGTAAGGCAGGCGCCCGGTTACACCTTC	CSVVRQAPGYTF
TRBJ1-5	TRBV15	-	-	TGTGCCACCAGCACGAGGAAGGAATCGGGGCAGCCCCAGCATTTT	CATSTRKESGQPQHF
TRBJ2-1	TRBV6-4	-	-	TGTGCCAGCAGTGACGTGGGGGGTTACAATGAGCAGTTCTTC	CASSDVGGYNEQFF
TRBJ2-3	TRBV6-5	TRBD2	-	TGTGCCAGCAGTCCACTAGCGGGGGCGGGAGATACGCAGTATTTT	CASSPLAGAGDTQYF
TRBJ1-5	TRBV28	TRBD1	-	TGTGCCAGCAGTGGACAGGGGACGGGCAATCAGCCCCAGCATTTT	CASSGQGTGNQPQHF
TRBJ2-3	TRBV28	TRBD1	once	TGTGCCAGCACCGTAGGACAGGGGGCAGGGGATACGCAGTATTTT	CASTVGQGAGDTQYF
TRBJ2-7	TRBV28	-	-	TGTGCCAGCAGTTTGTCGGCACCGGGCTCCTACGAGCAGTACTTC	CASSLSAPGSYEQYF
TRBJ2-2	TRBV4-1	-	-	TGCGCCAGCAGCCGCAGATACGACACCGGGGAGCTGTTTTTT	CASSRRYDTGELFF
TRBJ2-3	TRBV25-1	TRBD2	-	TGTGCCAGCAGCGCGGCCCTAGCGGGGTCCGATACGCAGTATTTT	CASSAALAGSDTQYF